These 20 T cell receptor beta chains were sequenced from one sample in a study of cytotoxic CD8 clonotypes in ibrutinib-treated CLL. Using immunoSEQ multiplex PCR, the repertoire was profiled, and TCRdb retains in-frame clones only, with some absent. Of roughly 63,000 clones listed, around three fifths are singletons. Sample: PBMCs, taken after 12 months of ibrutinib treatment. The receptors shown here come from a human donor with chronic lymphocytic leukemia.

V gene TRBV18 combines with J gene TRBJ1-2; 7 nucleotides align to TRBD1. The trim removed 4 bases at V and 2 bases at J, leaving 13 bases unmatched. The length of the CDR3 is 17 residues. In germline, CDR1 is KGHSH, CDR2 LQKENI. CDR3 loop: CASSQVPEGALNYGYTF. The DNA of the CDR3 is TGTGCCAGCTCACAAGTCCCGGAGGGGGCCCTAAACTATGGCTACACCTTC. The variable domain in full, completed from reference TRBV18 and TRBJ1-2, reads NAGVMQNPRHLVRRRGQEARLRCSPMKGHSHVYWYRQLPEEGLKFMVYLQKENIIDESGMPKERFSAEFPKEGPSILRIQQVVRGDSAAYFCASSQVPEGALNYGYTFGSGTRLTVV.

The chain employs TRBV27 and TRBJ2-3, with D perhaps matching TRBD2 (6 bases). There are 14 residues in the CDR3. The V gene's germline CDR1 is MNHEY and CDR2 SMNVEV (reference sequence). V lost 3 bases and J lost 0, with 7 bases in between. The CDR3 region has the DNA TGTGCCAGCAGTTTCAGCGGGAGCACAGATACGCAGTATTTT. Protein product: CASSFSGSTDTQYF.

The chain recombines TRBV18 with TRBJ2-7; tentatively, D is TRBD1 or TRBD2 (5 bases each). Germline CDR1 is KGHSH and CDR2 is LQKENI. The CDR3 extends over 15 amino acids. The V and J ends lost 3 bases and 3 bases respectively, with 15 bases between them. The CDR3 nucleotides read TGTGCCAGCTCACCGGGTCCGGGACGGCACTACGAGCAGTACGTC. This translates into CASSPGPGRHYEQYV.

Only a few counts were recorded for this clone. Other DNA sequences in the sample encode the same CDR3. CDR3 in amino acids: CASSPGQGANEKLFF. CDR3 in DNA: TGCGCCAGCAGCCCGGGACAGGGAGCTAATGAAAAACTGTTTTTT. The chain joins TRBV5-1 to TRBJ1-4; 9 bases align to TRBD1. Germline-derived CDR1 and CDR2 are SGHRS and YFSETQ. Germline trimming cut 4 bases from V and 3 bases from J; bases unmatched to any gene: 4. CDR3 size: 15 residues.

This clone was recorded at least ten times. This chain joins TRBV6-5 and TRBJ1-1; TRBD1 matches at 7 bases. Germline CDR1 reads MNHEY; CDR2 reads SVGAGI. The trim removed 2 bases at V and 3 bases at J, leaving 3 bases unmatched. There are 14 residues in the CDR3. The CDR3 DNA is TGTGCCAGCAGTTACAGGGGGCGCGACACTGAAGCTTTCTTT. The encoded protein is CASSYRGRDTEAFF.

The chain couples TRBV6-5 to TRBJ1-2, with D unresolved. Trimming stripped 0 bases from V and 4 bases from J, with 15 bases between. The CDR3 covers 16 residues. Looked up from germline, CDR1 is MNHEY and CDR2 is SVGAGI. The DNA of the CDR3 is TGTGCCAGCAGTTACTCGAAGCAGGTTTTTGCCTATGGCTACACCTTC. Amino acids: CASSYSKQVFAYGYTF.

This clone was observed a few times. The CDR3 bases are TGTGCCAGCAGCTTAGTAGGCGATCAGGGGGCGCGGGAGACCCAGTACTTC. Translating gives CASSLVGDQGARETQYF. V usage is TRBV11-2 and J usage is TRBJ2-5, with TRBD1 matching 8 bases. Germline assignment: CDR1 SGHAT and CDR2 FQNNGV. The CDR3 has 17 residues. With 1 base clipped from V and 5 bases from J, the junction kept 12 bases outside the gene matches.

The sample holds a few counts of this clone. V is TRBV5-1 and J is TRBJ2-2; D ambiguous. Germline values: CDR1 SGHRS, CDR2 YFSETQ. Trimming pared 4 bases from V and 7 bases from J, leaving 11 bases between. CDR3 size: 13 residues. Here the CDR3 reads CASSPLGVGELFF. CDR3 nucleotides: TGCGCCAGCAGCCCGCTTGGGGTCGGGGAGCTGTTTTTT. Using reference TRBV5-1 and TRBJ2-2 for the parts outside the CDR3, the full variable domain is KAGVTQTPRYLIKTRGQQVTLSCSPISGHRSVSWYQQTPGQGLQFLFEYFSETQRNKGNFPGRFSGRQFSNSRSEMNVSTLELGDSALYLCASSPLGVGELFFGEGSRLTVL.

This clone came up a few times. This chain uses TRBV27 with TRBJ1-5; D may be TRBD1 (5 bases). The V gene's germline CDR1 is MNHEY and CDR2 SMNVEV (reference sequence). With 3 bases removed from V and 11 bases from J, the gap between germline ends came to 26 bases. This CDR3 spans 17 amino acids. This CDR3 is CASSLIKGQALPSAQHF. The CDR3 DNA follows: TGTGCCAGCAGTTTGATTAAGGGGCAGGCCTTACCCTCAGCCCAGCATTTT.

V usage is TRBV5-1 and J usage is TRBJ1-6, with TRBD1 as a possible D gene (6 bases). CDR3 length: 15 residues. The germline V gene encodes CDR1 SGHRS and CDR2 YFSETQ. V was cut by 0 bases and J by 8 bases, with 12 bases left in between. CDR3 protein: CASSLDSGQYSPLHF. CDR3 nucleotide sequence: TGCGCCAGCAGCTTGGATTCTGGACAGTATTCACCCCTCCACTTT.

This clone was observed a few times. The V and J genes are TRBV27 and TRBJ2-5; 8 nucleotides align to TRBD2. Germline V gene sequence: CDR1 MNHEY, CDR2 SMNVEV (reference sequence). The junction had 12 bases not matched to a gene; V was cut back by 3 bases and J by 3 bases. This CDR3 is 17 amino acids long. The CDR3 DNA reads as TGTGCCAGCAGTTTGGGACTAGGCCCGTCCCGCAAAGAGACCCAGTACTTC. Translated: CASSLGLGPSRKETQYF.

The rearrangement links TRBV5-8 to TRBJ1-4; the match to TRBD1 covers 8 bases. V lost 4 bases, J lost 5 bases, and 16 bases stayed unmatched. There are 18 residues in the CDR3. From germline, CDR1 is SGHTS and CDR2 YDEGEE. The CDR3 sequence is CASSLGAGGYFGNEKLFF. CDR3 coding DNA: TGTGCCAGCAGCCTAGGCGCAGGGGGCTACTTCGGGAATGAAAAACTGTTTTTT. The complete variable domain, with remaining parts taken from reference TRBV5-8 and TRBJ1-4, reads EAGVTQSPTHLIKTRGQQATLRCSPISGHTSVYWYQQALGLGLQFLLWYDEGEERNRGNFPPRFSGRQFPNYSSELNVNALELEDSALYLCASSLGAGGYFGNEKLFFGSGTQLSVL.

CDR3 sequence: CASSASTATNEKLFF. The CDR3 DNA sequence: TGTGCCAGCAGTGCCTCCACGGCAACTAATGAAAAACTGTTTTTT. The chain uses TRBV6-1 and TRBJ1-4; D not resolved. This CDR3 is built from 15 residues. In germline, CDR1 is MNHNS, CDR2 SASEGT. V was clipped by 4 bases and J by 0 bases, with 9 bases between them.

This chain uses TRBV19 with TRBJ1-2; D ambiguous. The CDR3 contains 12 residues. The V gene lost 5 bases and the J gene lost 8 bases, with 12 bases spanning the gap. Germline assignment: CDR1 LNHDA and CDR2 SQIVND (reference sequence). CDR3 nucleotide sequence: TGTGCCAGTAGTGAGTCCAGGTTGGGCTACACCTTC. Protein sequence: CASSESRLGYTF.

The V and J genes are TRBV6-6 and TRBJ2-5, with D perhaps given as TRBD1 or TRBD2 (5 bases each). The germline CDR1 and CDR2 sequences are MNHNY and SVGAGI (reference sequence). V gave up 0 bases and J gave up 0 bases, with 5 bases separating them. CDR3 length equals 14 residues. CDR3 protein: CASSYSGHQETQYF. DNA of the CDR3: TGTGCCAGCAGTTACTCGGGACACCAAGAGACCCAGTACTTC.

The J gene is TRBJ2-1, the V gene TRBV4-1; D gene uncertain. CDR3 length: 16 residues. V lost 1 base and J 4 bases, leaving 14 bases between the germline ends. CDR1 is MGHRA, CDR2 YSYEKL, per germline. The CDR3 DNA is TGCGCCAGCAGCCAAGGATCACCACCCCCATACAATGAGCAGTTCTTC. Its protein is CASSQGSPPPYNEQFF.

The V call is TRBV11-2, the J call TRBJ2-7; D gene uncertain. This CDR3 is 11 amino acids long. Trimming left V 6 bases short and J 4 bases short, with 7 bases between. Germline V gene lookup returns CDR1 SGHAT and CDR2 FQNNGV. The CDR3 DNA sequence: TGTGCCAGCAGTTCCGTTTACGAGCAGTACTTC. It is translated as CASSSVYEQYF. The full variable domain, its missing parts supplied by reference TRBV11-2 and TRBJ2-7, is EAGVAQSPRYKIIEKRQSVAFWCNPISGHATLYWYQQILGQGPKLLIQFQNNGVVDDSQLPKDRFSAERLKGVDSTLKIQPAKLEDSAVYLCASSSVYEQYFGPGTRLTVT.

This clone was detected ten times or more. The chain recombines TRBV5-1 with TRBJ1-5, with 7 bases aligning to TRBD1. The CDR3 covers 15 residues. From germline, CDR1 is SGHRS and CDR2 YFSETQ. The ends lost 4 bases at V and 2 bases at J; junction bases unmatched: 6. The CDR3 nucleotides read TGCGCCAGCAGCCCAACAGGGGACCGCAATCAGCCCCAGCATTTT. This codes for CASSPTGDRNQPQHF.

CDR3: CASSLRGWPREETQYF. The CDR3, as DNA: TGTGCCAGCAGCTTAAGGGGCTGGCCCCGCGAAGAGACCCAGTACTTC. The chain couples TRBV7-8 to TRBJ2-5; D might be TRBD1 (5 bases). The V end lost 2 bases, the J end lost 3 bases, and 16 bases lay between the germline ends. The CDR3 consists of 16 residues. Germline V gene data show CDR1 as SGHVS and CDR2 as FQNEAQ.

This clone was seen only once. The chain is built from TRBV5-1 and TRBJ2-6; the D is unclear. CDR3 length equals 16 residues. From germline, CDR1 is SGHRS and CDR2 YFSETQ. V shed 4 bases and J shed 0 bases, with 11 bases lying between them. CDR3 protein: CASSPRLSSGANVLTF. For the CDR3, the DNA is TGCGCCAGCAGCCCGCGACTCAGCTCTGGGGCCAACGTCCTGACTTTC.